The next 11 T cell receptor beta chains were all read from a single sample in a study of blood T cells in healthy people across ages. Through a sample-barcoded 5' primer and a J-beta primer mix, a second PCR was run for about 6 to 11 cycles. TCRdb fed the 5' RACE reads into MiXCR, producing one record per CDR3 protein. This sample carries about 1.6 million distinct CDR3 sequences, around 35% of them seen once, and the ten largest clones take 11%. Sequenced material: blood. These receptors came from a woman aged 25 to 45 in good health.

J is TRBJ2-7 and V is TRBV13; 9 nucleotides line up with TRBD2. The CDR3 consists of 18 residues. V shed 1 base and J 0 bases; nucleotides not matched to a gene: 10. Germline CDR1 is PRHDT and CDR2 is FYEKMQ (reference sequence). The DNA of the CDR3 is TGTGCCAGCAGCTTAGCAGGGCGGGAGGGTATATTCTCCTACGAGCAGTACTTC. Protein: CASSLAGREGIFSYEQYF.

The chain carries TRBV24-1 and TRBJ1-2; no definite D call. The CDR3 runs 13 residues. V lost 1 base to trimming and J lost 7 bases, with 9 bases between them. Germline lookup yields CDR1 KGHDR and CDR2 SFDVKD. The CDR3 here is CATSDFLGSGYTF. The CDR3 DNA follows: TGTGCCACCAGTGATTTTTTGGGGTCTGGCTACACCTTC.

This clonotype was recorded a few times. V usage is TRBV5-1 and J usage is TRBJ1-4; tentative D call: TRBD1 (6 bases). The CDR3 extends over 14 amino acids. Germline V gives CDR1 SGHRS, CDR2 YFSETQ. V lost 0 bases and J 7 bases, leaving 10 bases between the germline ends. The CDR3 DNA sequence: TGCGCCAGCAGCTTGGCCAGGGGTGGTGAAAAACTGTTTTTT. Protein product: CASSLARGGEKLFF.

V is TRBV11-2 and J is TRBJ2-1, with a weak D call TRBD1 (6 bases). This CDR3 is 15 amino acids long. Germline assignment: CDR1 SGHAT and CDR2 FQNNGV. Trimming cost V 5 bases and J 4 bases, with 15 bases left between them. CDR3 coding DNA: TGTGCCAGCAGCCCCTTTGGGGGCGTATACAATGAGCAGTTCTTC. Protein: CASSPFGGVYNEQFF.

The table lists this clonotype with a few counts. The rearrangement uses TRBV7-3 and TRBJ2-5; 9 bases map to TRBD2. The V gene's germline CDR1 is SGHTA and CDR2 FQGTGA. The CDR3 is made up of 16 amino acids. With V trimmed by 5 bases and J by 4 bases, 11 bases remained unmatched. DNA for the CDR3: TGTGCCAGCAGCCCAGGCTTTGGACTAGCGCCAGAGACCCAGTACTTC. Protein: CASSPGFGLAPETQYF.

V gene TRBV28 combines with J gene TRBJ2-4, with TRBD2 matching 7 bases. The J call may be incorrect, as the DNA end agrees better with TRBJ2-7. The CDR3 sequence is 16 residues long. CDR1 MDHEN and CDR2 SYDVKM come from the germline V gene. Here the CDR3 reads CASSSILGGVSHEQYF. The CDR3 nucleotides read TGTGCCAGCAGTTCTATTTTGGGGGGGGTCTCACACGAGCAGTACTTC.

V and J are TRBV2 and TRBJ2-3, with D possibly being TRBD1 or TRBD2 (5 bases each). Trimming left V 4 bases short and J 4 bases short, with 12 bases between. Per the germline V gene, CDR1 is SNHLY and CDR2 is FYNNEI. The CDR3 has 14 amino acids. This CDR3 is CASSAGAQPDTQYF. CDR3 DNA: TGTGCCAGCAGTGCCGGGGCCCAACCAGATACGCAGTATTTT.

About this clonotype: A much larger clone differs from this one at a single base, so this may be a read error. The chain carries TRBV20-1 and TRBJ2-5; D unclear. With the DNA end fitting TRBJ2-7 better, the J assignment may be wrong. Germline assignment: CDR1 DFQATT and CDR2 SNEGSKA (reference sequence). This CDR3 has 13 amino acids. The CDR3 bases are TGCAGTGCTAGAGGATGCCCTTGCTACGAGCAGTACTTC. Its translation: CSARGCPCYEQYF.

In its sample, this clonotype was seen a few times. The J gene is TRBJ1-5, the V gene TRBV6-1; perhaps TRBD1 as D (5 bases). The CDR3 is made up of 16 amino acids. V gave up 4 bases and J gave up 8 bases, with 21 bases separating them. CDR1 and CDR2 (germline): MNHNS, SASEGT. This CDR3 reads CASSGGSGTVEEPQHF. The CDR3 nucleotides are TGTGCCAGCAGTGGAGGATCAGGGACGGTCGAGGAGCCCCAGCATTTT.

This chain connects TRBV7-9 to TRBJ2-5, with 7 bases that match TRBD1. Trimming cost V 2 bases and J 5 bases; bases outside gene matches: 5. The germline CDR1 and CDR2 sequences are SEHNR and FQNEAQ (reference sequence). The CDR3 has 14 amino acids. The DNA of the CDR3 is TGTGCCAGCAGCTTATGGGGCAGGGGGGAGACCCAGTACTTC. Translation: CASSLWGRGETQYF. The full variable domain, in which reference TRBV7-9 and TRBJ2-5 provide the parts outside the CDR3, is DTGVSQNPRHKITKRGQNVTFRCDPISEHNRLYWYRQTLGQGPEFLTYFQNEAQLEKSRLLSDRFSAERPKGSFSTLEIQRTEQGDSAMYLCASSLWGRGETQYFGPGTRLLVL.

The chain has TRBV7-9 and TRBJ1-5; 8 bases map to TRBD1. With 5 bases clipped from V and 3 bases from J, the junction kept 6 bases outside the gene matches. The CDR3 spans 15 residues. Germline CDR1 SEHNR, CDR2 FQNEAQ (reference sequence). The CDR3 reads CASSGGQGYNQPQHF. CDR3 nucleotide sequence: TGTGCCAGCAGCGGTGGACAGGGCTACAATCAGCCCCAGCATTTT.